One and the same sample provided the 2 T cell receptor beta chains below, sequenced in a study of blood T cell repertoires in COVID-19. Sequenced by immunoSEQ multiplex PCR; TCRdb stores in-frame clones only, minus some. The sample shows some 70,000 clones, 90% of them seen only once. Source material: peripheral blood. Receptors were obtained from a man aged 50-59 years with acute or convalescent COVID-19.

This chain uses TRBV5-5 with TRBJ2-1, with a tentative D call TRBD2 (5 bases). The CDR3 totals 11 residues. CDR1 SGHKS and CDR2 YYEKEE come from the germline V gene (reference sequence). Trimming took 0 bases from V and 12 from J, leaving 7 bases between them. CDR3 DNA sequence: TGTGCCAGCAGCTTGGTTAGCGTGCAGTTCTTC. Protein sequence: CASSLVSVQFF.

The V and J genes are TRBV2 and TRBJ2-3, with TRBD1 matching 10 bases. The CDR3 length is 15 residues. Germline trimming cut 5 bases from V and 2 bases from J; bases unmatched to any gene: 4. Germline CDR1 SNHLY, CDR2 FYNNEI. CDR3 nucleotide sequence: TGTGCCAGCAGTTTAGACAGGGGGCCCACAGATACGCAGTATTTT. Residues: CASSLDRGPTDTQYF.